The 16 T cell receptor beta chains in this list originate from one sample, sequenced in a study of shared clonotypes between healthy human individuals. The assay was immunoSEQ multiplex PCR, and TCRdb's table has in-frame clones only and misses some. The profile shows 1.5 million to 2.5 million clones, over 85% of them singletons. Naive CD8 cells were CD45RO-negative, positively selected for CCR7, excluding terminally differentiated effector memory CD45RA+ cells. The specimen was naive CD8+ T cells sorted from blood. The receptor source for this set is a man aged 18 to 35 in good health.

Note on this clone: Different DNA sequences within this sample yield the same CDR3. The rearrangement joins TRBV6-5 to TRBJ2-7, with 9 positions matching TRBD2. The CDR3 runs to 14 residues. V dropped 2 bases and J dropped 3; count of bases not matched to a gene: 2. The germline V gene has CDR1 MNHEY and CDR2 SVGAGI. CDR3 DNA sequence: TGTGCCAGCAGTTACGATAGCGGGAGCTACGAGCAGTACTTC. As protein: CASSYDSGSYEQYF.

The V gene is TRBV2, the J gene TRBJ1-1; a possible D gene is TRBD1 (5 bases). The CDR3 sequence is 15 residues long. The germline V and J ends were trimmed by 2 bases and 2 bases, with 12 bases remaining between them. CDR1 is SNHLY, CDR2 FYNNEI, per germline. DNA of the CDR3: TGTGCCAGCAGTGAATTAGCAGGGAGAAACACTGAAGCTTTCTTT. Its translation: CASSELAGRNTEAFF. The full variable domain, completed using reference TRBV2 and TRBJ1-1, is EPEVTQTPSHQVTQMGQEVILRCVPISNHLYFYWYRQILGQKVEFLVSFYNNEISEKSEIFDDQFSVERPDGSNFTLKIRSTKLEDSAMYFCASSELAGRNTEAFFGQGTRLTVV.

This chain joins TRBV5-8 and TRBJ2-1; D gene ambiguous. The CDR3 totals 11 residues. From germline, CDR1 is SGHTS and CDR2 YDEGEE. V was cut by 2 bases and J by 10 bases, with 7 bases left in between. In nucleotides, the CDR3 is TGTGCCAGCAGCTTATCCGGCGAGCAGTTCTTC. This codes for CASSLSGEQFF.

This clone was seen just once. This sequence joins TRBV9 and TRBJ1-6, with 8 bases aligning to TRBD1. This CDR3 is 17 amino acids long. V trimming: 3 bases; J trimming: 1 base; junction bases outside the gene matches: 6. Germline V lookup: CDR1 SGDLS, CDR2 YYNGEE. CDR3 region: CASSAGQGNSYNSPLHF. CDR3 nucleotides: TGTGCCAGCAGCGCAGGACAGGGAAATTCCTATAATTCACCCCTCCACTTT. Full variable domain (rest looked up from reference TRBV9 and TRBJ1-6): DSGVTQTPKHLITATGQRVTLRCSPRSGDLSVYWYQQSLDQGLQFLIQYYNGEERAKGNILERFSAQQFPDLHSELNLSSLELGDSALYFCASSAGQGNSYNSPLHFGNGTRLTVT.

This chain's CDR3 is CASSVGAEAYEQYF. The CDR3 region has the DNA TGTGCCAGCAGCGTAGGAGCGGAGGCCTACGAGCAGTACTTC. The chain links TRBV9 to TRBJ2-7; a possible D gene is TRBD2 (5 bases). The V end lost 0 bases, the J end lost 2 bases, and 9 bases lay between the germline ends. Germline-derived CDR1 and CDR2 are SGDLS and YYNGEE. This CDR3 has 14 amino acids.

The chain couples TRBV19 to TRBJ1-5; D not resolved. The V end was cut by 4 bases, the J end by 5 bases, with 12 bases between. CDR1 is LNHDA and CDR2 is SQIVND in the germline V gene (reference sequence). There are 14 residues in the CDR3. CDR3 amino acids: CASSTLPVYQPQHF. DNA of the CDR3: TGTGCCAGTAGTACCCTACCCGTTTATCAGCCCCAGCATTTT.

As for this clone: This sample also contains other DNA sequences that code for the same CDR3. This chain links TRBV5-1 with TRBJ2-7; possibly TRBD1 for D (6 bases). With 0 bases removed from V and 1 base from J, the gap between germline ends came to 8 bases. Germline V gene sequence: CDR1 SGHRS, CDR2 YFSETQ. This CDR3 is 14 amino acids long. The CDR3 reads CASSLEQGSYEQYF. CDR3 coding DNA: TGCGCCAGCAGCTTGGAACAGGGTTCCTACGAGCAGTACTTC.

The gene calls are TRBV5-1 and TRBJ2-3, with 7 bases that match TRBD1. The germline V gene encodes CDR1 SGHRS and CDR2 YFSETQ. The ends lost 8 bases at V and 6 bases at J; junction bases unmatched: 9. The CDR3 consists of 13 residues. The CDR3 reads CASTGELLDTQYF. The CDR3 DNA follows: TGCGCCAGTACAGGGGAGCTGTTGGATACGCAGTATTTT.

Written as DNA, the CDR3 is TGTGCCAGCAGCCATACGGGACCGGGGGCCACTGAAGCTTTCTTT. The encoded protein is CASSHTGPGATEAFF. The chain links TRBV27 to TRBJ1-1, with D possibly TRBD1 on 6 matching bases. This CDR3 has 15 amino acids. The germline V gene has CDR1 MNHEY and CDR2 SMNVEV (reference sequence). The V end was cut by 6 bases, the J end by 4 bases, with 18 bases between.

The chain uses TRBV11-2 and TRBJ2-7; D unresolved. CDR1 and CDR2 (germline): SGHAT, FQNNGV. This CDR3 spans 12 amino acids. V lost 3 bases and J lost 3, with 6 bases in between. This chain's CDR3 is CASSLSLYEQYF. CDR3 nucleotide sequence: TGTGCCAGCAGCTTGAGCCTCTACGAGCAGTACTTC.

V is TRBV29-1 and J is TRBJ2-5; 8 positions match TRBD1. The J segment lost 4 bases and the V segment lost 5 bases, leaving 6 bases of the junction unmatched. This CDR3 is 13 amino acids long. Per germline, CDR1 SQVTM and CDR2 ANQGSEA. CDR3 protein: CSVRTGTLETQYF. The CDR3 coding sequence is TGCAGCGTTCGGACAGGGACTTTAGAGACCCAGTACTTC.

About this clone: The sample has other DNA sequences that encode this CDR3 too. The V call is TRBV11-2, the J call TRBJ2-7; D is undetermined. Germline CDR1 reads SGHAT; CDR2 reads FQNNGV. CDR3 length: 12 amino acids. V lost 4 bases and J lost 2, with 6 bases in between. CDR3 in DNA: TGTGCCAGCAGCTCCCTAACCTACGAGCAGTACTTC. Translation gives CASSSLTYEQYF.

The chain joins TRBV5-4 to TRBJ2-7, with D perhaps TRBD2 (6 bases). CDR3 length: 14 amino acids. Germline CDR1 reads SGHNT; CDR2 reads YYREEE (reference sequence). Trimming left V 4 bases short and J 2 bases short, with 13 bases between. Written as DNA, the CDR3 is TGTGCCAGCAGCCCGGGGGTCAGAGCCTACGAGCAGTACTTC. Amino acid sequence: CASSPGVRAYEQYF.

V and J are TRBV11-2 and TRBJ2-2; TRBD1 might be the D (5 bases). This CDR3 spans 13 amino acids. CDR1 is SGHAT, CDR2 FQNNGV, per germline. Trimming cost V 8 bases and J 1 base, with 8 bases left between them. The CDR3 bases are TGTGCCAGCCAGCAGGGGAACACCGGGGAGCTGTTTTTT. Protein: CASQQGNTGELFF.

The chain combines TRBV5-6 with TRBJ2-5; D is possibly TRBD2 (5 bases). The length of the CDR3 is 14 residues. The germline V gene has CDR1 SGHDT and CDR2 YYEEEE. Deletions cut 4 bases from V and 7 bases from J, with 17 bases between. As DNA, the CDR3 is TGTGCCAGCAGCCCTCGGACTGGCGACGGGACCCAGTACTTC. This gives the protein CASSPRTGDGTQYF.

This clone is a singleton in its sample. The CDR3: CASRPPGWGQNEKLFF. In nucleotides, the CDR3 is TGTGCCAGCAGACCCCCCGGATGGGGGCAGAATGAAAAACTGTTTTTT. This chain connects TRBV11-2 to TRBJ1-4, with D possibly matching TRBD1 (6 bases). V was shortened by 6 bases and J by 5 bases, with 19 bases between the two germline ends. Per the germline V gene, CDR1 is SGHAT and CDR2 is FQNNGV. The CDR3 length is 16 residues.